A selection of T cell receptor beta chains follows, all from one sample in a study of neoadjuvant nivolumab and ipilimumab in lung cancer. Clones were sequenced by immunoSEQ multiplex PCR, and TCRdb holds only the in-frame ones, with some missing. This repertoire shows 13,000 or so clones, 90% to 97% found once; its top ten account for 2% to 3%. The material was peripheral blood, obtained after neoadjuvant nivolumab, alone or with ipilimumab, at or shortly before surgery. The receptors were gathered from an adult with non-small cell lung cancer. CDR3s include the opening cysteine and the closing phenylalanine or tryptophan. A D gene is named only where the DNA matches it firmly. For some rows the clone size is stated as once, few or many, or as a class when expanded; others skip it.

size	D	length	V	J	CDR3	DNA
.	.	15	TRBV9	TRBJ2-1	CASSTGTTSYNEQFF	TGTGCCAGCAGCACCGGGACAACCTCCTACAATGAGCAGTTCTTC
.	TRBD2	15	TRBV30	TRBJ2-2	CAWRGGRAFAGELFF	TGTGCCTGGAGAGGCGGGAGGGCCTTCGCCGGGGAGCTGTTTTTT
.	TRBD1	15	TRBV9	TRBJ1-4	CASSETGGPNEKLFF	TGTGCCAGCAGCGAGACAGGGGGCCCTAATGAAAAACTGTTTTTT
.	TRBD2	15	TRBV5-1	TRBJ2-5	CASSFSGRDQETQYF	TGCGCCAGCAGCTTTAGCGGGAGGGACCAAGAGACCCAGTACTTC
.	TRBD1	13	TRBV5-6	TRBJ1-2	CASSYTGALGYTF	TGTGCCAGCAGCTATACAGGGGCTCTTGGCTACACCTTC
.	.	15	TRBV6-5	TRBJ2-5	CASSYSSGRGETQYF	TGTGCCAGCAGTTACTCGAGCGGGCGGGGAGAGACCCAGTACTTC
.	.	15	TRBV5-1	TRBJ2-2	CASSLVPVNTGELFF	TGCGCCAGCAGCTTGGTCCCCGTGAACACCGGGGAGCTGTTTTTT
.	.	13	TRBV10-1	TRBJ2-1	CASSRAGNNEQFF	TGCGCCAGCAGTCGGGCAGGGAACAATGAGCAGTTCTTC
.	.	11	TRBV27	TRBJ1-3	CASRTGNTIYF	TGTGCCAGCAGGACAGGAAACACCATATATTTT
.	TRBD2	14	TRBV5-1	TRBJ2-1	CASSTRTSRNEQFF	TGCGCCAGCAGCACACGGACTAGCCGAAATGAGCAGTTCTTC
.	.	14	TRBV30	TRBJ1-2	CAWTLRGQPAGYTF	TGTGCCTGGACCCTTCGCGGACAGCCGGCGGGCTACACCTTC
.	.	13	TRBV7-9	TRBJ2-7	CASSSYVLGGQYF	TGTGCCAGCAGCTCCTACGTGTTGGGGGGGCAGTACTTC
once	TRBD2	18	TRBV10-2	TRBJ2-7	CASSEGRLAGGPAYEQYF	TGCGCCAGCAGTGAGGGGAGGCTAGCGGGAGGCCCTGCCTACGAGCAGTACTTC
.	.	12	TRBV2	TRBJ2-1	CASSVVSDEQFF	TGTGCCAGCAGTGTAGTGAGCGATGAGCAGTTCTTC
.	.	12	TRBV30	TRBJ2-1	CAWSAAFDEQFF	TGTGCCTGGAGTGCCGCGTTTGATGAGCAGTTCTTC
.	TRBD2	14	TRBV6-1	TRBJ2-1	CASRGLAVGNEQFF	TGTGCCAGCAGGGGGCTAGCGGTGGGGAATGAGCAGTTCTTC
.	.	14	TRBV28	TRBJ1-1	CASSLSEDRNWAFF	TGTGCCAGCAGTTTATCCGAGGACCGAAATTGGGCTTTCTTT
.	.	14	TRBV9	TRBJ1-3	CASSVEGTGNTIYF	TGTGCCAGCAGCGTAGAGGGGACCGGAAACACCATATATTTT
.	.	13	TRBV27	TRBJ2-1	CAGGPDPYNEQFF	TGTGCCGGAGGCCCAGACCCCTACAATGAGCAGTTCTTC
once	.	15	TRBV6-5	TRBJ1-3	CASSYSGGSGNTIYF	TGTGCCAGCAGTTACTCTGGGGGCTCTGGAAACACCATATATTTT
.	TRBD1	15	TRBV5-1	TRBJ2-1	CASSPGQGSYNEQFF	TGCGCCAGCAGCCCGGGACAGGGATCCTACAATGAGCAGTTCTTC
.	TRBD2	15	TRBV2	TRBJ2-1	CASSDPAGTYNEQFF	TGTGCCAGCAGTGACCCAGCGGGGACTTACAATGAGCAGTTCTTC
.	TRBD2	24	TRBV18	TRBJ2-2	CASSPQGMLFMRLARRTRTGELFF	TGTGCCAGCTCACCACAAGGGATGCTTTTTATGAGACTAGCGAGGAGGACCCGAACCGGGGAGCTGTTTTTT
.	.	12	TRBV19	TRBJ2-3	CASSMGTDTQYF	TGTGCCAGTAGTATGGGGACAGATACGCAGTATTTT
medium-sized	.	16	TRBV6-1	TRBJ2-6	CASSELTGSGANVLTF	TGTGCCAGCAGTGAACTGACAGGATCCGGGGCCAACGTCCTGACTTTC
.	.	14	TRBV6-4	TRBJ1-5	CASSPDNGDQPQHF	TGTGCCAGCAGTCCCGACAACGGGGATCAGCCCCAGCATTTT
.	.	15	TRBV10-3	TRBJ2-1	CAIRAGQNRNNEQFF	TGTGCCATCAGGGCGGGACAAAACCGGAACAATGAGCAGTTCTTC
.	.	14	TRBV7-2	TRBJ1-5	CASSPRRGAQPQHF	TGTGCCAGCAGCCCACGACGGGGGGCTCAGCCCCAGCATTTT
.	TRBD2	19	TRBV2	TRBJ2-1	CASSDDWTSGRSMNNEQFF	TGTGCCAGCAGTGATGACTGGACTAGCGGGAGAAGTATGAACAATGAGCAGTTCTTC
.	TRBD2	16	TRBV9	TRBJ2-1	CASSPGLAGTYNEQFF	TGTGCCAGCAGCCCCGGACTAGCGGGAACATACAATGAGCAGTTCTTC
.	.	14	TRBV19	TRBJ1-1	CASSLAGLATEAFF	TGTGCCAGTAGTCTGGCAGGGTTGGCCACTGAAGCTTTCTTT
once	.	16	TRBV6-5	TRBJ1-4	CASSYEGPGFGEKLFF	TGTGCCAGCAGTTACGAGGGACCGGGATTTGGAGAAAAACTGTTTTTT
.	TRBD1	14	TRBV5-4	TRBJ2-1	CASSRTGAYNEQFF	TGTGCCAGCAGCCGAACAGGGGCCTACAATGAGCAGTTCTTC
.	.	15	TRBV15	TRBJ2-1	CATSIPQEGVDEQFF	TGTGCCACCAGCATCCCCCAGGAAGGGGTGGATGAGCAGTTCTTC
.	.	15	TRBV11-2	TRBJ2-1	CASSLTGDPYNEQFF	TGTGCCAGCAGCTTAACAGGAGATCCTTACAATGAGCAGTTCTTC
.	.	12	TRBV27	TRBJ2-1	CASRRQSNEQFF	TGTGCCAGCAGACGACAGTCAAACGAGCAGTTCTTC
.	TRBD1	14	TRBV6-5	TRBJ1-2	CASSSVTGGYGYTF	TGTGCCAGCAGTTCCGTGACAGGGGGCTATGGCTACACCTTC
.	TRBD1	16	TRBV18	TRBJ2-7	CASSPTGPASSYEQYF	TGTGCCAGCTCACCGACAGGGCCCGCGAGCTCCTACGAGCAGTACTTC
.	TRBD1	15	TRBV5-1	TRBJ2-7	CASSPPGQGIREQYF	TGCGCCAGCAGCCCACCGGGACAGGGGATCCGCGAGCAGTACTTC
once	TRBD2	17	TRBV29-1	TRBJ2-5	CSVEGGLAGEYQETQYF	TGCAGCGTTGAGGGGGGACTAGCGGGAGAGTACCAAGAGACCCAGTACTTC
.	.	13	TRBV7-8	TRBJ2-1	CASSLGGRDEQFF	TGTGCCAGCAGCTTAGGGGGCCGGGATGAGCAGTTCTTC
.	.	16	TRBV7-6	TRBJ2-3	CASSLARTTSTDTQYF	TGTGCCAGCAGCTTAGCCAGGACAACTAGCACAGATACGCAGTATTTT
.	.	11	TRBV20-1	TRBJ1-5	CSAPVRGPQHF	TGCAGTGCGCCCGTCCGGGGGCCCCAGCATTTT
once	TRBD2	15	TRBV6-5	TRBJ2-1	CASSYLREGRNEQFF	TGTGCCAGCAGTTACTTACGGGAGGGCCGGAATGAGCAGTTCTTC
.	.	14	TRBV27	TRBJ2-1	CASSPNPVSNEQFF	TGTGCCAGCAGTCCCAACCCAGTCTCCAATGAGCAGTTCTTC
.	TRBD2	16	TRBV9	TRBJ2-5	CASSPRRLAGVETQYF	TGTGCCAGCAGCCCTCGACGGCTAGCGGGAGTGGAGACCCAGTACTTC
.	TRBD1	15	TRBV7-2	TRBJ1-2	CASSLEDRVNYGYTF	TGTGCCAGCAGCTTAGAAGACAGGGTAAACTATGGCTACACCTTC
.	.	13	TRBV2	TRBJ1-2	CASSGTDNYGYTF	TGTGCCAGCAGCGGGACGGACAACTATGGCTACACCTTC
.	.	14	TRBV25-1	TRBJ2-7	CASSEDGQTYEQYF	TGTGCCAGCAGTGAGGATGGACAGACCTACGAGCAGTACTTC
.	.	16	TRBV7-2	TRBJ2-1	CASSVSSGGGLLEQFF	TGTGCCAGCAGCGTGTCGAGCGGAGGGGGTTTGTTGGAGCAGTTCTTC